The 11 T cell receptor beta chains reported below all come from one sample, sequenced in a study of blood T cell repertoires in COVID-19. Data came from immunoSEQ multiplex PCR; TCRdb stores just in-frame clones and leaves some out. Of 45,000 to 65,000 clones detected, around 91% appear once; the ten largest clones hold over 7.5%. Sample: peripheral blood. The receptor source for this set is a human donor in a cohort sampled during active COVID-19.

The J gene is TRBJ2-2, the V gene TRBV6-4; TRBD2 matches 14 bases. V dropped 2 bases and J dropped 8; count of bases not matched to a gene: 19. The CDR3 loop spans 21 amino acids. CDR1 MRHNA and CDR2 SNTAGT come from the germline V gene. This chain's CDR3 is CASSDGPTSGRAFSRGGELFF. The CDR3 coding sequence is TGTGCCAGCAGTGACGGACCGACTAGCGGGAGGGCCTTTTCCCGCGGGGGGGAGCTGTTTTTT.

As to this clone: Other nucleotide sequences in the sample specify the same CDR3. The gene calls are TRBV27 and TRBJ2-1, with TRBD2 matching over 12 bases. Looked up from germline, CDR1 is MNHEY and CDR2 is SMNVEV (reference sequence). This CDR3 spans 15 amino acids. V shed 3 bases, J shed 9 bases, and the junction held 6 bases outside the gene matches. In DNA, the CDR3 is TGTGCCAGCAGTTTCCTAGCGGGGGGGAGGGGTGAGCAGTTCTTC. Protein sequence: CASSFLAGGRGEQFF.

The chain recombines TRBV19 with TRBJ2-7, with 11 bases matching TRBD1. This CDR3 is built from 13 residues. V lost 8 bases and J lost 2; bases outside the gene matches: 2. Germline-derived CDR1 and CDR2 are LNHDA and SQIVND (reference sequence). This chain's CDR3 is CASGQGAPYEQYF. CDR3 coding DNA: TGTGCCAGTGGACAGGGGGCCCCCTACGAGCAGTACTTC.

This chain links TRBV7-8 with TRBJ2-7; tentatively, D is TRBD2 (5 bases). The CDR3 covers 14 residues. Trimming cost V 2 bases and J 3 bases, with 11 bases left between them. Germline values: CDR1 SGHVS, CDR2 FQNEAQ. CDR3 DNA: TGTGCCAGCAGCTTATGGGAGCCCGGCTACGAGCAGTACTTC. Its translation: CASSLWEPGYEQYF.

The rearrangement joins TRBV4-3 to TRBJ2-7; tentatively, D is TRBD2 (6 bases). Per germline, CDR1 LGHNA and CDR2 YSLEER. V was clipped by 4 bases and J by 5 bases, with 9 bases between them. The CDR3 loop spans 12 amino acids. CDR3 DNA sequence: TGCGCCAGCAGCCCAGGCGGGGACGAGCAGTACTTC. Translated, it gives CASSPGGDEQYF.

The chain uses TRBV5-4 and TRBJ1-2; 7 bases fit TRBD1. This CDR3 comprises 12 residues. The germline V gene has CDR1 SGHNT and CDR2 YYREEE (reference sequence). The V and J ends lost 4 bases and 9 bases, in that order; junction bases with no gene match: 6. In DNA, the CDR3 is TGTGCCAGCAGCAGAGACAGGGTACGCTACACCTTC. Translation gives CASSRDRVRYTF.

The V call is TRBV6-5, the J call TRBJ2-3; unclear D gene. Germline-derived CDR1 and CDR2 are MNHEY and SVGAGI. The CDR3 is made up of 14 amino acids. V lost 5 bases and J 2 bases, leaving 11 bases between the germline ends. The CDR3 nucleotides are TGTGCCAGCAGTCTACGTCGTCACACAGATACGCAGTATTTT. Protein sequence: CASSLRRHTDTQYF.

The rearrangement links TRBV4-1 to TRBJ2-5; D might be TRBD1 (5 bases). V was shortened by 5 bases and J by 5 bases, with 12 bases between the two germline ends. Looked up from germline, CDR1 is MGHRA and CDR2 is YSYEKL. The CDR3 totals 13 residues. This CDR3 is CASSFYDSETQYF. CDR3 in DNA: TGCGCCAGCAGCTTCTATGACAGTGAGACCCAGTACTTC.

The chain carries TRBV5-1 and TRBJ1-1; D is uncertain. Germline V gene sequence: CDR1 SGHRS, CDR2 YFSETQ. The CDR3 is 14 residues long. Trimming left V 1 base short and J 1 base short, with 8 bases between. The CDR3 is CASSLTERNTEAFF. CDR3 coding DNA: TGCGCCAGCAGCTTGACAGAACGGAACACTGAAGCTTTCTTT.

The rearrangement uses TRBV6-5 and TRBJ1-3; D is undetermined. The ends were cut back, 2 bases at V and 2 bases at J, with 13 bases in the middle. The CDR3 spans 16 residues. Germline V gene data show CDR1 as MNHEY and CDR2 as SVGAGI. The CDR3 protein is CASSYDMVRAGNTIYF. CDR3 in DNA: TGTGCCAGCAGTTACGATATGGTTCGGGCTGGAAACACCATATATTTT.

This CDR3 is CASSLSFYPGELFF. CDR3 sequence (DNA): TGTGCCAGCAGCTTATCTTTCTACCCCGGGGAGCTGTTTTTT. The chain has TRBV11-2 and TRBJ2-2; D remains unclear. The CDR3 extends over 14 amino acids. The V and J ends lost 2 bases and 6 bases respectively, with 10 bases between them. Looked up from germline, CDR1 is SGHAT and CDR2 is FQNNGV.